This note documents a single TCR beta chain sequence. What this receptor recognizes is not known. The record has no base qualities; no much larger clone is one base away. Patients with autoimmune disease history or receiving systemic immunosuppression were excluded from the trial. In every dose cohort, peripheral blood was drawn for TCR sequencing at baseline, cycle 4 day 1, and cycle 7 day 1. The samples were taken from a phase I, first-in-human, multicenter, open-label dose-escalation trial of ivuxolimab. Adults with locally advanced or metastatic melanoma, renal cell carcinoma, hepatocellular carcinoma or head and neck squamous cell carcinoma were enrolled in the trial. Before TCR sequencing, CD4+ and CD8+ T cells were separately sorted from peripheral blood. This sample is part of a study of OX40 agonist ivuxolimab in advanced cancers. With regard to the full study: Ivuxolimab was an agonistic, fully human IgG2 monoclonal antibody directed against OX40 (CD134), a costimulatory receptor. Intravenous ivuxolimab was administered to patients every 2 weeks at six dose levels: 0.01, 0.1, 0.3, 1.5, 3 and 10 mg/kg. Among the approximately 50 dose-escalation patients, approximately 20 had hepatocellular carcinoma, roughly 15 melanoma, 9 renal cell carcinoma and 9 head and neck cancer. In the dose-escalation cohort, 82.7% of patients were male, and the mean age was about 55 years, with a range of about 20 to 90. Prior anti-PD-1, anti-PD-L1 or anti-CTLA-4 therapy was permitted, and 30% to 45% of dose-escalation patients had received checkpoint inhibitors. Partial responses occurred in three dose-escalation patients: two with cutaneous melanoma and one with hepatocellular carcinoma. The purpose of peripheral TCRbeta sequencing was to test whether ivuxolimab changed TCR sequence diversity and led to clonal T-cell expansion. The paper reports the monotherapy dose-escalation portion (N ≈ 52 patients) of the phase I ivuxolimab trial. The full study reports these points: Low levels of normalized T-cell clonal expansion were also seen in some patients who did not respond. At doses of 0.1 to 3.0 mg/kg, clonal expansion of both CD4+ and CD8+ blood T cells was observed from baseline to week 6. On average, CD8+ T cells showed more expanded clones than CD4+ T cells after ivuxolimab. Antigen specificity was not determined for the clonally expanded peripheral T cells. Partial responders in the 0.1-3.0 mg/kg groups had among the lowest normalized peripheral clonal expansion, especially among CD8+ T cells.

Sequences SNHLY (CDR1) and FYNNEI (CDR2) are obtained from the germline V gene. CDR3 length: 14 amino acids, cysteine to phenylalanine. Only the CDR3 part of the read is kept: 42 bases, read in frame from the first base. V drops 2 bases and J drops 3 bases, leaving 5 bases in between. For sequencing of the TCRbeta CDR3 region, genomic DNA was extracted from the sorted cells. TCRbeta CDR3 regions were sequenced using the immunoSEQ Assay. This is the immuneACCESS table as TCRdb keeps it, with only in-frame sequences that have V and J called. A part of the clones is gone; compared with another copy, unresolved V genes explain less than half, and the rest is unexplained. Across this sample there are about 34,000 clones, with approximately 89% seen only once. The top ten clones comprise around 9.8% of the sample.

The V and J segments used are TRBV2 and TRBJ2-6; the D gene is unclear. The sequence was collected from an adult with an advanced solid tumor such as melanoma, head and neck, liver or kidney cancer. This specimen consisted of CD4+ or CD8+ T cells sorted from blood, obtained in a trial of the OX40 agonist ivuxolimab. The encoded CDR3 is CASSERYGANVLTF. The base sequence is TGTGCCAGCAGTGAAAGGTATGGGGCCAACGTCCTGACTTTC.